This TCR beta chain was retrieved from a study of CD8 T cells in Susac syndrome. Reverse transcription of roughly 0.5 to 1 ug RNA used random hexamers. One entry per CDR3 protein, called by TCRdb with MiXCR from the immunoSEQ multiplex PCR reads. The sample records roughly 200,000 distinct CDR3 sequences, approximately 96% being singletons. Germline trimming cut 5 bases from V and 6 bases from J; bases unmatched to any gene: 8. CDR1 and CDR2 (germline): SGHTA, FQGTGA. The CDR3 is 14 amino acids. The chain carries TRBV7-3 and TRBJ2-3; TRBD2 aligns across 7 bases. Sequencing was done on a sample of CD4+ T cells from PBMCs. The clonotype was recovered from a human donor with multiple sclerosis. The CDR3 region is CASSQSGELDTQYF. The CDR3 nucleotides read TGTGCCAGCAGCCAAAGCGGGGAATTGGATACGCAGTATTTT.